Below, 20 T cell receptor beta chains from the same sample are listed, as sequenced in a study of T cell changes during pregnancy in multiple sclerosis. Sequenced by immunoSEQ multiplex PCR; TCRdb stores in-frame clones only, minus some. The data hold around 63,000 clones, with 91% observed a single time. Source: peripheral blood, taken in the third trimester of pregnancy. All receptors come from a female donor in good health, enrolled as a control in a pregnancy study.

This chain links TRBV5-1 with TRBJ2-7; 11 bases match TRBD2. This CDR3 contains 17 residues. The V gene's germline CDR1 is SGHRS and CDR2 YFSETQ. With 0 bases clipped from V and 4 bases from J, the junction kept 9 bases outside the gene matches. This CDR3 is CASSLETLAGGNYEQYF. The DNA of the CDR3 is TGCGCCAGCAGCTTGGAGACCTTAGCGGGAGGGAATTACGAGCAGTACTTC.

Here the CDR3 reads CASSPTRVIGEKLFF. DNA for the CDR3: TGTGCCAGCTCCCCGACCAGGGTAATAGGAGAAAAACTGTTTTTT. The rearrangement uses TRBV18 and TRBJ1-4, with D perhaps TRBD1 (5 bases). Trimming took off 6 bases at V and 8 bases at J, with 19 bases between the two ends. CDR1 and CDR2 from the germline V gene are KGHSH and LQKENI. CDR3 length equals 15 residues.

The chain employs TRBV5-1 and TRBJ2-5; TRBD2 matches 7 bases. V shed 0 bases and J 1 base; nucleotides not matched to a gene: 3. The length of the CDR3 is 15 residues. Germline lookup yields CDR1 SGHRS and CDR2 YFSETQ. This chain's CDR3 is CASSLDGRPQETQYF. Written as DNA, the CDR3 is TGCGCCAGCAGCTTGGACGGGAGGCCCCAAGAGACCCAGTACTTC. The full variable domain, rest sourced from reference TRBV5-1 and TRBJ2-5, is KAGVTQTPRYLIKTRGQQVTLSCSPISGHRSVSWYQQTPGQGLQFLFEYFSETQRNKGNFPGRFSGRQFSNSRSEMNVSTLELGDSALYLCASSLDGRPQETQYFGPGTRLLVL.

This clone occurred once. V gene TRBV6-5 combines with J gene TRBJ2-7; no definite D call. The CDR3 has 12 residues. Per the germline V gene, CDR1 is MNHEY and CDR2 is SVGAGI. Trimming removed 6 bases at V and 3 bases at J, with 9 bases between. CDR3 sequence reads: CASSNRVYEQYF. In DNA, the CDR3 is TGTGCCAGCAGCAATCGCGTCTACGAGCAGTACTTC.

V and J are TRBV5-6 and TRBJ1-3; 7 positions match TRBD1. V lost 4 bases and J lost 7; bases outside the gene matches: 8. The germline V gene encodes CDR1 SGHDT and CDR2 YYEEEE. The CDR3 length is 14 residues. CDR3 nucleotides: TGTGCCAGCAGCCCCCCAGGGGGAGGTAACACCATATATTTT. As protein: CASSPPGGGNTIYF.

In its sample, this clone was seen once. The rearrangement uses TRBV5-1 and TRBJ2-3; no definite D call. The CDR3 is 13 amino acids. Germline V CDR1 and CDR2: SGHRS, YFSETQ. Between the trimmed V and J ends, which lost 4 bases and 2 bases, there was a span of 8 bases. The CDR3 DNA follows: TGCGCCAGCAGCCCGTCCCTCACAGATACGCAGTATTTT. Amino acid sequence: CASSPSLTDTQYF.

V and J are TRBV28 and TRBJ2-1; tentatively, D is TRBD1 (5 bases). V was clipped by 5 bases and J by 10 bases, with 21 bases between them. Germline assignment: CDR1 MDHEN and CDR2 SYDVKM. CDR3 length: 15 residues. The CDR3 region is CASSPGGRALKEQFF. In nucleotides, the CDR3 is TGTGCCAGCAGTCCCGGCGGCAGGGCATTGAAGGAGCAGTTCTTC.

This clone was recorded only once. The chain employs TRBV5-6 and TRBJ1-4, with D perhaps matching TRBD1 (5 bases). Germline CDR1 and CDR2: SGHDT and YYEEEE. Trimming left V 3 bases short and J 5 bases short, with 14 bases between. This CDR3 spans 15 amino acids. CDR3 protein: CASSSLQAFNEKLFF. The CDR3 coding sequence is TGTGCCAGCAGCTCGTTACAGGCCTTCAATGAAAAACTGTTTTTT.

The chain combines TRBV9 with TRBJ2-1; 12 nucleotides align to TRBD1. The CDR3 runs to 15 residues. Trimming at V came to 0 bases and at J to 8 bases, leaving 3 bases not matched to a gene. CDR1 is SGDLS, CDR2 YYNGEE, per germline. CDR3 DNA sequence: TGTGCCAGCAGCGTAGTTGGGACAGGGGGCGATGAGCAGTTCTTC. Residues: CASSVVGTGGDEQFF.

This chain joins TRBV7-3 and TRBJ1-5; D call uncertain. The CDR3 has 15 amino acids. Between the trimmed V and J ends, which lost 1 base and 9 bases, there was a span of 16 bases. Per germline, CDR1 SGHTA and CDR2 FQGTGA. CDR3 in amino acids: CASSLKGGPEAPQHF. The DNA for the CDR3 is TGTGCCAGCAGCTTAAAAGGCGGGCCCGAGGCGCCCCAGCATTTT.

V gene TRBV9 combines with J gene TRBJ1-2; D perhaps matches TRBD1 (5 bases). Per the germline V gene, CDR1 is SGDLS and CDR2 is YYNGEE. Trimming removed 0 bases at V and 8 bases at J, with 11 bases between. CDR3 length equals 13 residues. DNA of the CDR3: TGTGCCAGCAGCGTAGCAGGAGGGGTGGGCTACACCTTC. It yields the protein CASSVAGGVGYTF.

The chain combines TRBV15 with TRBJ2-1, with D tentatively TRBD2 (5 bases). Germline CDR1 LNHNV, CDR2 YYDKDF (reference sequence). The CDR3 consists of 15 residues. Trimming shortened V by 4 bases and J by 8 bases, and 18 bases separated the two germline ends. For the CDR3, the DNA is TGTGCCACCAGCACCGTTAGCGTGTATAGAGATGAGCAGTTCTTC. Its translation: CATSTVSVYRDEQFF.

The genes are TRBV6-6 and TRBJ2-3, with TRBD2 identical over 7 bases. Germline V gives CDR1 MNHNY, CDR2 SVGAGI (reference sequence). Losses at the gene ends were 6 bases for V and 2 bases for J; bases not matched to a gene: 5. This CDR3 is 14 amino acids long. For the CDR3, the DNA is TGTGCCAGCAGGGCTAGCGGACTCACAGATACGCAGTATTTT. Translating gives CASRASGLTDTQYF.

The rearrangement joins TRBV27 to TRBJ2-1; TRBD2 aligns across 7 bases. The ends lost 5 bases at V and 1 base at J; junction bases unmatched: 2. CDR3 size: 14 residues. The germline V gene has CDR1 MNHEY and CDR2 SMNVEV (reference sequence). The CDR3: CASSPGLSYNEQFF. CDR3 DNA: TGTGCCAGCAGTCCGGGACTATCCTACAATGAGCAGTTCTTC.

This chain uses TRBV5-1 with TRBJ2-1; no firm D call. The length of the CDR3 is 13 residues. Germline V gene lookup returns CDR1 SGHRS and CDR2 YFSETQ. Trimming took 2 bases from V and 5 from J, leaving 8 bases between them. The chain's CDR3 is CASSFDSHNEQFF. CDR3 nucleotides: TGCGCCAGCAGCTTCGACTCGCACAATGAGCAGTTCTTC. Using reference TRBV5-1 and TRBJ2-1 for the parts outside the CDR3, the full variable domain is KAGVTQTPRYLIKTRGQQVTLSCSPISGHRSVSWYQQTPGQGLQFLFEYFSETQRNKGNFPGRFSGRQFSNSRSEMNVSTLELGDSALYLCASSFDSHNEQFFGPGTRLTVL.

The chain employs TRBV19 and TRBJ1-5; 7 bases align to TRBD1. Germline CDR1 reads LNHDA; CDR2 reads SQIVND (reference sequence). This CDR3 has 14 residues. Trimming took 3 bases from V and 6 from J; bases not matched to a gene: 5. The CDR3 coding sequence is TGTGCCAGTAGTATCCAGGGGGGAAGTCAGCCCCAGCATTTT. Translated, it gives CASSIQGGSQPQHF.

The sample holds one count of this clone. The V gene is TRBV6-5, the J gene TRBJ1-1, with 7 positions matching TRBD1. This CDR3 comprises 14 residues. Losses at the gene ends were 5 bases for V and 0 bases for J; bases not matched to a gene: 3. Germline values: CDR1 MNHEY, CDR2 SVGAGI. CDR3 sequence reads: CASSGGQLNTEAFF. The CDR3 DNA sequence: TGTGCCAGCAGTGGGGGACAGTTGAACACTGAAGCTTTCTTT.

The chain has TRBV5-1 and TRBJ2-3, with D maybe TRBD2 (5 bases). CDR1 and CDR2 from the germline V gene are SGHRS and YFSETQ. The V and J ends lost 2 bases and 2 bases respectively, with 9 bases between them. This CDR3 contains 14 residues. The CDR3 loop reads CASSFDYHTDTQYF. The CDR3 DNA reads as TGCGCCAGCAGCTTTGACTATCACACAGATACGCAGTATTTT.

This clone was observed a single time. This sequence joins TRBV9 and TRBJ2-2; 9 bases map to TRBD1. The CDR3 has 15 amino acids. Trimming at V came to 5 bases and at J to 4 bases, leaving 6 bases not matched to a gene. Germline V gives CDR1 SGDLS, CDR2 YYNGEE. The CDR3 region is CASRGGTGSTGELFF. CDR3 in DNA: TGTGCCAGCAGGGGCGGGACAGGGAGCACCGGGGAGCTGTTTTTT.

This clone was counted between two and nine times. CDR3 in amino acids: CASSRGRVADTF. CDR3 coding DNA: TGTGCCAGCAGCCGGGGCCGGGTAGCGGACACCTTC. The chain couples TRBV7-9 to TRBJ1-2; a weak D match, TRBD1 (5 bases). CDR1 is SEHNR, CDR2 FQNEAQ, per germline (reference sequence). The CDR3 extends over 12 amino acids. Trimming removed 5 bases at V and 12 bases at J, with 16 bases between.